This T cell receptor beta chain was found in a study of T cell responses to AZD1222 COVID-19 vaccine. Generated by immunoSEQ multiplex PCR, the TCRdb table keeps only in-frame clones and is missing some. This table has 150,000 to 200,000 clones, around 90% appearing once. V was trimmed by 1 base and J by 11 bases, leaving 11 bases between them. The CDR3 runs to 12 residues. The input for sequencing was peripheral blood, taken 28 days after the second AZD1222 dose. The chain is built from TRBV12-3 or TRBV12-4 and TRBJ1-1; D is unclear. This TCR was recovered from an adult who received the AZD1222 COVID-19 vaccine. The CDR3 loop reads CASSLEGTSAFF. The CDR3 nucleotides read TGTGCCAGCAGTTTAGAAGGAACCTCCGCTTTCTTT.